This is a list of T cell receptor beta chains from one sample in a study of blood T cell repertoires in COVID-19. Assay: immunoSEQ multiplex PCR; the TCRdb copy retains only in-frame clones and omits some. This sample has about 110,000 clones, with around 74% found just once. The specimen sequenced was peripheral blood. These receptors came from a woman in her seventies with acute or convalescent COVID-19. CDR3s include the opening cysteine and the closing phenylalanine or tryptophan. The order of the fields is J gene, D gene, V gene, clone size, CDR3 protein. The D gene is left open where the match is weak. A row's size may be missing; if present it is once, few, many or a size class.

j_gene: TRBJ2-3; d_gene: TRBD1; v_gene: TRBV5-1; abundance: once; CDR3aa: CASSLDRGDTDTQYF
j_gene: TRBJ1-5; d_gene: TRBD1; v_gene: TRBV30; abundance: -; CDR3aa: CAWSGGTGGNGNQPQHF
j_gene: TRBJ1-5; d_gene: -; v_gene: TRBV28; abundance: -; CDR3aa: CASSFGQPQHF
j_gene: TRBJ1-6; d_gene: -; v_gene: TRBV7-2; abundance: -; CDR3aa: CASSSHRADNSPLHF
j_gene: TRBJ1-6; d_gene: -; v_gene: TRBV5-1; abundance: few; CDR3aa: CASSLVGQGSSYNSPLHF
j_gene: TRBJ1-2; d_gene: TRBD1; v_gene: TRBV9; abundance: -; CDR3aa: CASSTDRGGYTF
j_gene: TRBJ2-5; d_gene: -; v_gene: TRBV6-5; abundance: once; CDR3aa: CASATQETQYF
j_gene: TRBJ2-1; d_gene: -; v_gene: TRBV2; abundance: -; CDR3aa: CASIPKKTGIMYNEQFF
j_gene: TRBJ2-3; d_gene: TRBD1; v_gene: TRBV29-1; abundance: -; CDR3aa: CSVEPGQMGTDTQYF
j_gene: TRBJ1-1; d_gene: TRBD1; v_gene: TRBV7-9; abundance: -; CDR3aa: CASSYSTGGGTEAFF
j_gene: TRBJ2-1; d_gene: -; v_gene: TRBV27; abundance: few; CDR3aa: CASSIGDYNEQFF
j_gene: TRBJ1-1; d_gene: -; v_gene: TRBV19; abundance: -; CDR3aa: CASSIDPAVRTEAFF
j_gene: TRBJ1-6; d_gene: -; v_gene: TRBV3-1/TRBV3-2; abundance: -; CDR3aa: CASSQDLGATSRGSPLHF
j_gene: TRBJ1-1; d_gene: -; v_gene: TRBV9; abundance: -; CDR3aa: CASSLGHMNTEAFF
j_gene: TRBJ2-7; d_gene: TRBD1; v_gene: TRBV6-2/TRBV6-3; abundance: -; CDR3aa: CASSYLQEGQYHEQYF
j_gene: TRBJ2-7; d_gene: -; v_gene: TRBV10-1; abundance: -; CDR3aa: CASSEQGAGYEQYF
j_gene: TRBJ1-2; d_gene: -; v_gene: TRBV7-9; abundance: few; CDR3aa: CASSLALGHDYGYTF
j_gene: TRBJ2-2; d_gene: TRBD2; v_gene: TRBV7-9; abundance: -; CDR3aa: CASSASGGLTGELFF
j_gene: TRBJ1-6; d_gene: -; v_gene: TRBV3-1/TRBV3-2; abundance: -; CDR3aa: CASSQDENNSPLHF
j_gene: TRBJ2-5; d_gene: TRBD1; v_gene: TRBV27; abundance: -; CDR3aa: CASSRALIQGIAETQYF
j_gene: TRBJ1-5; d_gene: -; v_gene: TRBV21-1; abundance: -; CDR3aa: CASTLSPAGGSNQPQHF
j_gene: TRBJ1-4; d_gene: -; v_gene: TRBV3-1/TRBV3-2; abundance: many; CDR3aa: CASSQGGPTLFF
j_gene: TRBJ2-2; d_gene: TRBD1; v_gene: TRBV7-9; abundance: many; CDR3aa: CASSWDRDTGELFF
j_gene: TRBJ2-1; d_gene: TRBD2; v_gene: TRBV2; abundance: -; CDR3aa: CASELAAYNEQFF
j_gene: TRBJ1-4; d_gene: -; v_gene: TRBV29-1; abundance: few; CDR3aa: CSVDRGMGEKLFF
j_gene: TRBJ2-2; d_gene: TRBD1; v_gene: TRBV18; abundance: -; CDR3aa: CASSPRQGGNTGELFF
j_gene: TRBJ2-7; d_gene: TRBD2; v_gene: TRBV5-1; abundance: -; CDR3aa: CPCFRVWGGRGGEQYF
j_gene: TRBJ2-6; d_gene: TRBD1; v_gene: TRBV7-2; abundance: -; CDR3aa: CASSPRTGDNVLTF
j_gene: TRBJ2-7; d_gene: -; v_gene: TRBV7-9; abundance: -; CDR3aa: CASSPGSWGPYYEQYF
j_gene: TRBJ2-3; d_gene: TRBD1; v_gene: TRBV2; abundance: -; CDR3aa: CASSEGTGGNTQYF
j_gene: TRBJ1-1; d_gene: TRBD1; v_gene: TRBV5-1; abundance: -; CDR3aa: CASSSNTGGTEAFF
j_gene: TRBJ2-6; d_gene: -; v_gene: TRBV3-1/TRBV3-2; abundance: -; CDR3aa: CASSQSVPSGANVLTF
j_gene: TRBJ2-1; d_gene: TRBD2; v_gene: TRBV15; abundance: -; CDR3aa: CATSRRKTGTTYNEQFF
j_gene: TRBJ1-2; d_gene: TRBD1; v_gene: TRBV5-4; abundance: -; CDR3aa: CASSRPGTGPLSNYGYTF
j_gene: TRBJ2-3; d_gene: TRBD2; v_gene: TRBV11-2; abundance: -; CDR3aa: CASSPSGGVDTQYF
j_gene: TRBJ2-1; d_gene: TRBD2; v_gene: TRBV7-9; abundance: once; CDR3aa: CASSLEVAGVLLF
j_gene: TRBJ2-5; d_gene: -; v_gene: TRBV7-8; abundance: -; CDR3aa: CASSLPPGLLNQETQYF
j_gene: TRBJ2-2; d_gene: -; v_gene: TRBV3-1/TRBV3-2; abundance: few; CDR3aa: CASSQEILRSTGELFF
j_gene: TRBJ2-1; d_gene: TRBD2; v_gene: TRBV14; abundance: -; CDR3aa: CASSPFLGLAGKGRQRNEQFF
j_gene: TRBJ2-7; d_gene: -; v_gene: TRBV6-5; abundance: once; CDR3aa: CASREEATISYEQYF
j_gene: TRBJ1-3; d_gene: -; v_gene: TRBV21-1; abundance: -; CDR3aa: CASSTQEYSVRGSGNTIYF
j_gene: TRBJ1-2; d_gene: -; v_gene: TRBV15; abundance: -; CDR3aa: CATSRRPGDGYTF
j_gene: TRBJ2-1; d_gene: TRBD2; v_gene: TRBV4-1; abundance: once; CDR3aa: CASSQRPSGGGEQFF
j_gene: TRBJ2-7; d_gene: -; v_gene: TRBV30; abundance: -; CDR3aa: CAWRSGAGSSYEQYF